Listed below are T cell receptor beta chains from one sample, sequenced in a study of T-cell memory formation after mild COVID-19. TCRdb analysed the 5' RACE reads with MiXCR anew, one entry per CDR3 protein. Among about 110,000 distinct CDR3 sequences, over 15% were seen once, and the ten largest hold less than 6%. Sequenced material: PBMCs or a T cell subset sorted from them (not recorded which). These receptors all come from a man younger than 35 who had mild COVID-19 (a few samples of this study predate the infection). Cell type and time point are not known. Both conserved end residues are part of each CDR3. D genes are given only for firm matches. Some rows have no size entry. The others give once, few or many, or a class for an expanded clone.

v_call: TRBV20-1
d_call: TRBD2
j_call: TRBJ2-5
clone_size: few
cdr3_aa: CSARVPTSGGRPVETQYF
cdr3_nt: TGCAGTGCTAGAGTCCCGACTAGCGGGGGCCGGCCAGTCGAGACCCAGTACTTC

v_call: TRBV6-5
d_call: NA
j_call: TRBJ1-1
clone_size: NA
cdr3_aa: CASGGTGAVVTEAFF
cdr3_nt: TGTGCCAGCGGAGGGACCGGCGCCGTGGTTACTGAAGCTTTCTTT

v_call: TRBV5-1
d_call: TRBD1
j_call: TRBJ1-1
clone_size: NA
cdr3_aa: CASSNTGGSTEAFF
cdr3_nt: TGCGCCAGCAGCAATACAGGGGGATCCACTGAAGCTTTCTTT

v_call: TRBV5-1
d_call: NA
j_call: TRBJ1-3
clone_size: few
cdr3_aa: CASSAGLYSGNTIYF
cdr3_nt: TGCGCCAGCAGCGCCGGACTGTACTCTGGAAACACCATATATTTT

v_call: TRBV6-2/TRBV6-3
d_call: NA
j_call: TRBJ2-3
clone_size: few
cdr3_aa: CASSYRRGKPEGSTDTQYF
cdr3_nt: TGTGCCAGCAGTTACCGCCGGGGAAAACCCGAGGGTTCCACAGATACGCAGTATTTT

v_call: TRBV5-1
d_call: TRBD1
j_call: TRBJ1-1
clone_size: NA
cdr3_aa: CASSWGQGNTEAFF
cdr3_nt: TGCGCCAGCAGCTGGGGACAGGGGAACACTGAAGCTTTCTTT

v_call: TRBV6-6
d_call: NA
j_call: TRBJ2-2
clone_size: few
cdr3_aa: CASSFVAGAANTGELFF
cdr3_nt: TGTGCCAGCAGTTTCGTGGCGGGGGCCGCGAACACCGGGGAGCTGTTTTTT

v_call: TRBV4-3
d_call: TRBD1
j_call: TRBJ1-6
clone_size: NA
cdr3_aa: CASSHYGQGNSPLHF
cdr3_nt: TGCGCCAGCAGCCATTACGGACAGGGGAATTCACCCCTCCACTTT

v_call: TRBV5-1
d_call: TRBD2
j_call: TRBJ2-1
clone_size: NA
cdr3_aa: CASSLRVAGALSSYNEQFF
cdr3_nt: TGCGCCAGCAGCTTGAGGGTAGCGGGGGCACTGAGCTCCTACAATGAGCAGTTCTTC

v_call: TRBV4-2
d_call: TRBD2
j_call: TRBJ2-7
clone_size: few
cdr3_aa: CASTSGGSVREQYF
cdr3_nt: TGTGCCAGCACTAGCGGGGGGAGCGTCCGCGAGCAGTACTTC

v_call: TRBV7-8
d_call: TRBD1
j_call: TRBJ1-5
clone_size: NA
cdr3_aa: CASSLARGDQPQHF
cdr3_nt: TGTGCCAGCAGCTTAGCCAGGGGGGACCAGCCCCAGCATTTT

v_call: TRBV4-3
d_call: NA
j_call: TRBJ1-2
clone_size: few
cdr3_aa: CASSQDPLDSHGYTF
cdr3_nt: TGCGCCAGCAGCCAAGATCCCCTGGATAGTCATGGCTACACCTTC

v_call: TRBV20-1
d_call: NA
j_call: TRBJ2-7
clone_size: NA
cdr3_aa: CSAHGPGGQGYEQYF
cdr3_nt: TGCAGTGCCCATGGTCCGGGGGGCCAGGGCTACGAGCAGTACTTC